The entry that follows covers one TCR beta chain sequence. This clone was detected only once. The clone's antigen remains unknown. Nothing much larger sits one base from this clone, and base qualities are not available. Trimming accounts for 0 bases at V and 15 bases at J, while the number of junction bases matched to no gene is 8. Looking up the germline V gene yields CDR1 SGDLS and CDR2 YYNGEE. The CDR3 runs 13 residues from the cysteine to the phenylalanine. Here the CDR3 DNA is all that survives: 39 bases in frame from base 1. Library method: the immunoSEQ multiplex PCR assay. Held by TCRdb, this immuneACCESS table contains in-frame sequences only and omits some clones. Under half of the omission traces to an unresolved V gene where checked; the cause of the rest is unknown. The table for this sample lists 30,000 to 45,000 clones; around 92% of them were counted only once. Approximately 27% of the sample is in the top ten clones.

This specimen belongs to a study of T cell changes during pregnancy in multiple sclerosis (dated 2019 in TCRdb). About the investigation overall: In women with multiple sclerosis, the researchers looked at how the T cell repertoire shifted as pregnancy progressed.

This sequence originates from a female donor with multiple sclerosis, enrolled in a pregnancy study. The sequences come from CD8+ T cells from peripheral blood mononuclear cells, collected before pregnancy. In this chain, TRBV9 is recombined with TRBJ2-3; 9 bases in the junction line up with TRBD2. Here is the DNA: TGTGCCAGCAGCGTAGGCAATAGCGGGGGTAGCTATTTT. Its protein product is CASSVGNSGGSYF.